This T cell receptor (beta chain) derives from a study of shared clonotypes between healthy human individuals. On this clone: Its antigen is unidentified.

V lost 3 bases, J lost 2 bases, and 2 bases stayed unmatched. The V gene's germline CDR1 is SGHRS and CDR2 YFSETQ. The CDR3 consists of 14 residues. Study observations and caveats: Generation probability values for non-shared clonotypes were lower than those for clonotypes shared by all four donors. Richness estimates generally favored naive over memory subsets.

TCRdb's table, derived via immunoSEQ multiplex PCR, lists solely in-frame clones and lacks some. The table has roughly 320,000 clones, around 87% seen once; the top ten hold about 16%. This chain uses TRBV5-1 with TRBJ2-7, with 10 bases aligning to TRBD1. The sequencing input was memory CD8+ T cells sorted from blood. Subset reported: CD45RO+ cells pooled with CCR7-negative TemRA cells. The source of this sequence is a man between 18 and 35 years old in good health. The CDR3 loop is CASSWDRGTYEQYF. The CDR3 region has the DNA TGCGCCAGCAGCTGGGACAGGGGCACCTACGAGCAGTACTTC.